This TCR beta chain was recorded in a study of T-cell reconstitution after alpha-beta-depleted transplantation in children. Findings of the study overall: Newly produced T cells mostly provided counts and TCRbeta diversity after one year, as hyperexpanded clones declined. For some patients, TCRbeta diversity was high at day 60 because of recipient T cells and thymic progenitors that survived. Reported findings indicate that, about two months after transplant, alpha-beta T cells came from several hundred expanded clones, which were derived from non-depleted graft cells.

This clonotype was counted only a few times. Its antigen remains unidentified. Unique molecular identifiers were incorporated into the prepared TCRbeta library. In TCRdb, the PCR reads were re-called with MiXCR into one record per CDR3 protein. This sample yields fewer than 550,000 distinct CDR3 sequences, of which about an eighth are seen a single time; 14% belongs to the top ten. Germline loops: CDR1 MDHEN, CDR2 SYDVKM. CDR3 size: 15 residues. Trimming removed 7 bases from V and 7 bases from J, with 19 bases in between. V and J are TRBV28 and TRBJ1-4; D ambiguous. The origin of this receptor is a female patient between 2 and 15 years old who had a stem cell transplant for aplastic anemia, so the T cells may come from the graft donor. The sequenced sample was PBMCs, mostly from graft donor cells, obtained 180 days after TCRalphabeta/CD19-depleted stem cell transplant. In DNA, the CDR3 is TGTGCCAGCATTCCCTTGCGAGGCAGACGTGAAAAACTGTTTTTT. Translation gives CASIPLRGRREKLFF.